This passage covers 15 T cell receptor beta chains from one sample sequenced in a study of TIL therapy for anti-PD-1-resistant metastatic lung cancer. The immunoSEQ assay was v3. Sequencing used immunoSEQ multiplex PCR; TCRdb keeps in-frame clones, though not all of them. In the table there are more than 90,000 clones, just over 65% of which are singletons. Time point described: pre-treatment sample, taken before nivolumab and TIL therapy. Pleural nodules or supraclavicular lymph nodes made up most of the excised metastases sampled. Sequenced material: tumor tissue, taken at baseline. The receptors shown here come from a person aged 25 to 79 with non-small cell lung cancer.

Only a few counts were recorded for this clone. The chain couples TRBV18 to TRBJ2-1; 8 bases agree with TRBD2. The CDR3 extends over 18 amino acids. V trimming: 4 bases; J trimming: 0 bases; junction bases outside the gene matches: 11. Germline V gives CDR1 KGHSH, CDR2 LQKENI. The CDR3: CASSLVAGTIDSYNEQFF. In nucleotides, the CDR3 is TGTGCCAGCTCACTGGTAGCGGGGACGATAGACTCCTACAATGAGCAGTTCTTC. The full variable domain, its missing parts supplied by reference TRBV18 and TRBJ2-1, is NAGVMQNPRHLVRRRGQEARLRCSPMKGHSHVYWYRQLPEEGLKFMVYLQKENIIDESGMPKERFSAEFPKEGPSILRIQQVVRGDSAAYFCASSLVAGTIDSYNEQFFGPGTRLTVL.

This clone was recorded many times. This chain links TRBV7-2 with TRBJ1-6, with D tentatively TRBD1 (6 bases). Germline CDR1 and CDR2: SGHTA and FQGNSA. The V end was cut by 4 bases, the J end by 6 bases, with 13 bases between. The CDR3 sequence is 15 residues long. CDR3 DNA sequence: TGTGCCAGCAGCTCTAAGTCAGGGGCTAATTCACCCCTCCACTTT. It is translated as CASSSKSGANSPLHF.

CDR3 nucleotides: TGTGCCAGCAGCTACAGACTAGGTGAAGAGACCCAGTACTTC. This translates into CASSYRLGEETQYF. The J gene is TRBJ2-5, the V gene TRBV7-8; a weak D match, TRBD2 (6 bases). The CDR3 covers 14 residues. The V gene's germline CDR1 is SGHVS and CDR2 FQNEAQ. Trimming left V 4 bases short and J 3 bases short, with 12 bases between. Variable domain in full (rest from reference TRBV7-8 and TRBJ2-5): GAGVSQSPRYKVAKRGQDVALRCDPISGHVSLFWYQQALGQGPEFLTYFQNEAQLDKSGLPSDRFFAERPEGSVSTLKIQRTQQEDSAVYLCASSYRLGEETQYFGPGTRLLVL.

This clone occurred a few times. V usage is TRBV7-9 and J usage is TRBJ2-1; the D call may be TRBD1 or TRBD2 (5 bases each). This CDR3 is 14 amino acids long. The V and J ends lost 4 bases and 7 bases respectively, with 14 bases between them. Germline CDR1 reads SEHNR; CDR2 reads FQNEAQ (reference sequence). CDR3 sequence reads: CASSSGPWENEQFF. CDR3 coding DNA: TGTGCCAGCAGCTCGGGACCATGGGAAAATGAGCAGTTCTTC.

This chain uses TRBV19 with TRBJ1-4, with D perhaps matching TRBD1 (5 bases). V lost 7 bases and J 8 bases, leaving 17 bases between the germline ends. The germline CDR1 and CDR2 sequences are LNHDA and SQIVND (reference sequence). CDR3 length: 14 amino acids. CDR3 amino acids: CASTKGVLGEKLFF. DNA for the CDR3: TGTGCCAGTACTAAAGGGGTATTGGGAGAAAAACTGTTTTTT.

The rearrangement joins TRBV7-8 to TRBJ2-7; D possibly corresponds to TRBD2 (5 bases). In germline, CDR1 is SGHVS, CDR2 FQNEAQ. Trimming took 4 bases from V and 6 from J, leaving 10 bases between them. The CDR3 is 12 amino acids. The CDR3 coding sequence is TGTGCCAGCAGCTCCCCTCGGGGCGAGCAGTACTTC. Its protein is CASSSPRGEQYF.

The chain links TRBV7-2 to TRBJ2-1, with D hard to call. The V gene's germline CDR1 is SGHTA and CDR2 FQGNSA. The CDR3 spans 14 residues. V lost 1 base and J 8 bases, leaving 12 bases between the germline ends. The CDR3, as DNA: TGTGCCAGCAGCTTAGTGTTTGGGAATCATGAGCAGTTCTTC. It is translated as CASSLVFGNHEQFF.

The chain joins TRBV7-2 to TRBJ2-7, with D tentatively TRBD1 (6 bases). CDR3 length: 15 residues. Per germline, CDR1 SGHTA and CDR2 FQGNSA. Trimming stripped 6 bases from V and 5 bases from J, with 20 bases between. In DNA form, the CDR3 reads TGTGCCAGCAGTACACCCGGGACACCACGGGACGAGCAGTACTTC. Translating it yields CASSTPGTPRDEQYF.

The DNA of the CDR3 is TGTGCCAGTAGTATCCGGCTTGCGGGCTACAATGAGCAGTTCTTC. Protein: CASSIRLAGYNEQFF. The chain links TRBV19 to TRBJ2-1; TRBD2 is a possible D gene (5 bases). Trimming shortened V by 3 bases and J by 3 bases, and 12 bases separated the two germline ends. From germline, CDR1 is LNHDA and CDR2 SQIVND (reference sequence). The CDR3 length is 15 residues.

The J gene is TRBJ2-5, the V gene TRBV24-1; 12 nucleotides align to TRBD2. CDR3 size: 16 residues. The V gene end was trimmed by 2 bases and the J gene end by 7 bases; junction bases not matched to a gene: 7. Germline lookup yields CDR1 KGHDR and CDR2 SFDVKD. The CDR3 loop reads CATSDSGTSGFRTQYF. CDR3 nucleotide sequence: TGTGCCACCAGTGATTCAGGGACTAGCGGGTTCAGGACCCAGTACTTC.

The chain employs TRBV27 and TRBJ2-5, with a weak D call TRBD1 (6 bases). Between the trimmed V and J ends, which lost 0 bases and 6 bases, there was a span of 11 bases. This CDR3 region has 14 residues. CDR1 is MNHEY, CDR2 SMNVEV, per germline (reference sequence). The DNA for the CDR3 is TGTGCCAGCAGTTTATCGGGGGCGGCGAAGACCCAGTACTTC. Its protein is CASSLSGAAKTQYF.

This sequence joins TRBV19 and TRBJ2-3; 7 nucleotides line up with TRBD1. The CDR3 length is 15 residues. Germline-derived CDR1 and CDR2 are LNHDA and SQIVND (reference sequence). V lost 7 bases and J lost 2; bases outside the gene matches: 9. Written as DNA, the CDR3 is TGTGCCAGTACCATGGGACAGACGATCACAGATACGCAGTATTTT. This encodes CASTMGQTITDTQYF. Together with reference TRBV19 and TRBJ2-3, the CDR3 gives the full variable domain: DGGITQSPKYLFRKEGQNVTLSCEQNLNHDAMYWYRQDPGQGLRLIYYSQIVNDFQKGDIAEGYSVSREKKESFPLTVTSAQKNPTAFYLCASTMGQTITDTQYFGPGTRLTVL.

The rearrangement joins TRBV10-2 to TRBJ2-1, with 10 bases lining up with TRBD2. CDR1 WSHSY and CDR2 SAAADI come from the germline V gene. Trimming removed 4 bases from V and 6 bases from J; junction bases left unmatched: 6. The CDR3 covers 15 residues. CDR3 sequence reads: CASSAERGGPNEQFF. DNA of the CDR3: TGCGCCAGCAGTGCGGAGCGGGGGGGCCCCAATGAGCAGTTCTTC.

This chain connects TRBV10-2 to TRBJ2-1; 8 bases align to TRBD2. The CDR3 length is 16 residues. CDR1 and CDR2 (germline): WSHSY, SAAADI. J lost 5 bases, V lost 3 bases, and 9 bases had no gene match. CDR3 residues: CASSDGTRSGHNEQFF. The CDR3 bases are TGCGCCAGCAGTGATGGGACTAGGAGTGGACACAATGAGCAGTTCTTC.

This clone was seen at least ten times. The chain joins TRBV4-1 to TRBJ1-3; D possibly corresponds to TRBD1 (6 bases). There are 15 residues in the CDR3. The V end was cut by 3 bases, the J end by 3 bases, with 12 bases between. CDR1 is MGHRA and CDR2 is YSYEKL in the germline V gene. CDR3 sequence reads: CASSQLGGSGNTIYF. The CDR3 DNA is TGCGCCAGCAGCCAGTTAGGGGGAAGTGGAAACACCATATATTTT.